These 26 T cell receptor beta chains originate from one sample sequenced in a study of CD8 T cells in ankylosing spondylitis. Findings and limits, study-wide: A motif of 8 or 9 highly homologous TCR beta variants was seen as apparently characteristic of ankylosing spondylitis blood.

The antigens for these receptors are not known. In TCRdb, the 5' RACE reads were re-called with MiXCR into one record per CDR3 protein. The repertoire has 700,000 or so distinct CDR3 sequences, about 20% of them found once; the top ten carry 15% to 20%. The sample comprised blood, either unsorted or a sorted T cell fraction (not recorded which). The receptors stem from a male donor with ankylosing spondylitis.

The genes are TRBV12-3 or TRBV12-4 and TRBJ2-1; TRBD2 matches 10 bases. J gave up 2 bases and V 8 bases, and 18 bases lay outside the gene matches. This CDR3 has 19 residues. The CDR3 spells CASVGGAGGPSFAYNEQFF. The DNA for the CDR3 is TGTGCCAGCGTGGGGGGAGCGGGAGGGCCCTCGTTCGCCTACAATGAGCAGTTCTTC.

This clonotype has just a few counts. The chain couples TRBV3-1 to TRBJ2-7, with 8 bases that match TRBD1. Trimming cost V 0 bases and J 2 bases; bases outside gene matches: 3. Germline values: CDR1 LGHDT, CDR2 YNNKEL (reference sequence). CDR3 size: 15 residues. CDR3 sequence reads: CASSQEDRAPYEQYF. CDR3 sequence (DNA): TGTGCCAGCAGCCAAGAGGACAGGGCCCCCTACGAGCAGTACTTC.

This clonotype has a count of ten or more. The chain combines TRBV9 with TRBJ2-1; 8 nucleotides align to TRBD2. The ends lost 0 bases at V and 4 bases at J; junction bases unmatched: 0. The CDR3 runs 14 residues. Germline V gene lookup returns CDR1 SGDLS and CDR2 YYNGEE. The CDR3 sequence: CASSVGGGYNEQFF. In DNA, the CDR3 is TGTGCCAGCAGCGTAGGCGGGGGGTACAATGAGCAGTTCTTC.

This chain connects TRBV7-9 to TRBJ2-3; maybe TRBD1 (5 bases). The CDR3 extends over 15 amino acids. With 0 bases removed from V and 5 bases from J, the gap between germline ends came to 12 bases. Germline V lookup: CDR1 SEHNR, CDR2 FQNEAQ (reference sequence). The CDR3 here is CASSLASRVVDTQYF. DNA of the CDR3: TGTGCCAGCAGCTTAGCGAGCAGGGTGGTAGATACGCAGTATTTT.

The genes are TRBV4-2 and TRBJ1-3; D perhaps matches TRBD1 (5 bases). There are 15 residues in the CDR3. In germline, CDR1 is LGHNA, CDR2 YNFKEQ. Trimming took 0 bases from V and 4 from J, leaving 10 bases between them. The CDR3, as DNA: TGTGCCAGCAGCCAAGAAGGGGTGCGAGGAAACACCATATATTTT. This translates into CASSQEGVRGNTIYF.

The rearrangement uses TRBV7-8 and TRBJ1-1; D gene unclear. The V gene lost 1 base and the J gene lost 1 base, with 13 bases spanning the gap. CDR1 and CDR2 (germline): SGHVS, FQNEAQ. CDR3 length: 16 residues. The CDR3 protein is CASSLELLPQNTEAFF. In DNA, the CDR3 is TGTGCCAGCAGCTTAGAGCTCCTACCCCAGAACACTGAAGCTTTCTTT.

This clonotype was seen more than once but under ten times. The CDR3 region is CASSFWETGELFF. CDR3 in DNA: TGTGCCAGCAGTTTCTGGGAAACCGGGGAGCTGTTTTTT. The V gene is TRBV12-3 or TRBV12-4, the J gene TRBJ2-2; D unresolved. V gave up 3 bases and J gave up 5 bases, with 7 bases separating them. This CDR3 region has 13 residues.

The chain joins TRBV5-1 to TRBJ2-7; 8 bases match TRBD1. The V gene end was trimmed by 0 bases and the J gene end by 2 bases; junction bases not matched to a gene: 4. The CDR3 covers 15 residues. Looked up from germline, CDR1 is SGHRS and CDR2 is YFSETQ. In nucleotides, the CDR3 is TGCGCCAGCAGCTTGGGGACAGGGAAGACCTACGAGCAGTACTTC. This sequence encodes CASSLGTGKTYEQYF. The full variable domain, rest sourced from reference TRBV5-1 and TRBJ2-7, is KAGVTQTPRYLIKTRGQQVTLSCSPISGHRSVSWYQQTPGQGLQFLFEYFSETQRNKGNFPGRFSGRQFSNSRSEMNVSTLELGDSALYLCASSLGTGKTYEQYFGPGTRLTVT.

This clonotype came up many times. The V call is TRBV11-2, the J call TRBJ2-5; D possibly uses TRBD1 or TRBD2 (6 bases each). Germline-derived CDR1 and CDR2 are SGHAT and FQNNGV. The CDR3 loop spans 15 amino acids. V lost 1 base and J 0 bases, leaving 9 bases between the germline ends. CDR3 in amino acids: CASSLGGGYQETQYF. The CDR3 DNA is TGTGCCAGCAGCTTAGGAGGGGGGTACCAAGAGACCCAGTACTTC.

The chain couples TRBV2 to TRBJ2-1; D call uncertain. CDR1 is SNHLY, CDR2 FYNNEI, per germline. CDR3 length equals 12 residues. Trimming cost V 6 bases and J 10 bases, with 13 bases left between them. The CDR3 DNA sequence: TGTGCCAGCAGAACTCAGGTGGGAGAGCAGTTCTTC. This translates into CASRTQVGEQFF.

This clonotype has just a few counts. The chain has TRBV12-3 or TRBV12-4 and TRBJ1-5; D is unclear. This CDR3 region has 15 residues. V dropped 4 bases and J dropped 0 bases, with 10 bases sitting between them. The CDR3 coding sequence is TGTGCCAGCAGTTCGGACGGGGTTAGCAATCAGCCCCAGCATTTT. Translating gives CASSSDGVSNQPQHF.

The V and J genes are TRBV6-2 or TRBV6-3 and TRBJ1-5; TRBD1 aligns across 12 bases. The ends lost 4 bases at V and 7 bases at J; junction bases unmatched: 17. In germline, CDR1 is MNHEY, CDR2 SVGEGT. The CDR3 has 19 amino acids. The CDR3 nucleotides are TGTGCCAGCAGTTGGCGACCTTATCCGGGACAGGGGGCTAAACAGCCCCAGCATTTT. Amino acid sequence: CASSWRPYPGQGAKQPQHF.

This clonotype was seen once. The chain carries TRBV2 and TRBJ2-2; 8 nucleotides agree with TRBD2. V was pared by 10 bases and J by 5 bases, with 18 bases of the junction left unmatched. Germline V gives CDR1 SNHLY, CDR2 FYNNEI. The CDR3 is 17 amino acids. As DNA, the CDR3 is TGTGCCACCTCACCGCGACTGGGACTAGTAGGGACCGGGGAGCTGTTTTTT. Translating gives CATSPRLGLVGTGELFF. The full variable domain, completed using reference TRBV2 and TRBJ2-2, is EPEVTQTPSHQVTQMGQEVILRCVPISNHLYFYWYRQILGQKVEFLVSFYNNEISEKSEIFDDQFSVERPDGSNFTLKIRSTKLEDSAMYFCATSPRLGLVGTGELFFGEGSRLTVL.

CDR3 nucleotide sequence: TGTGCCAGCAGCTTGGTAGCGGTCCCCACAGATACGCAGTATTTT. Translating it yields CASSLVAVPTDTQYF. This chain uses TRBV5-6 with TRBJ2-3; TRBD2 is a possible D gene (6 bases). V was pared by 0 bases and J by 2 bases, with 10 bases between. The CDR3 is 15 residues long. Germline CDR1 and CDR2: SGHDT and YYEEEE.

This clonotype was found a few times. V is TRBV20-1 and J is TRBJ2-7; 8 bases match TRBD2. Germline V lookup: CDR1 DFQATT, CDR2 SNEGSKA (reference sequence). The CDR3 spans 13 residues. The CDR3 spells CSGLNSGTGEQYF. The CDR3 region has the DNA TGCAGCGGCCTGAATAGCGGGACTGGCGAGCAGTACTTC.

This clonotype has at least ten counts. This sequence joins TRBV6-5 and TRBJ1-6; D gene ambiguous. This CDR3 has 17 residues. V was pared by 6 bases and J by 6 bases, with 21 bases between. CDR1 and CDR2 from the germline V gene are MNHEY and SVGAGI. The CDR3 DNA is TGTGCCAGCAGGGGGATGACAACCCCGGAGGGTAATTCACCCCTCCACTTT. This gives the protein CASRGMTTPEGNSPLHF.

This clonotype appeared a few times. J is TRBJ1-1 and V is TRBV7-9; D is uncertain. The CDR3 sequence is 14 residues long. V lost 5 bases and J 0 bases, leaving 10 bases between the germline ends. Germline V lookup: CDR1 SEHNR, CDR2 FQNEAQ (reference sequence). As DNA, the CDR3 is TGTGCCAGCAGCCTACTTAGCGTGAACACTGAAGCTTTCTTT. Translating gives CASSLLSVNTEAFF.

This clonotype was detected only a few times. The V call is TRBV20-1, the J call TRBJ2-7, with 10 bases aligning to TRBD2. CDR3 length: 14 residues. V lost 0 bases to trimming and J lost 3 bases; unmatched junction nucleotides: 2. CDR1 and CDR2 (germline): DFQATT, SNEGSKA (reference sequence). CDR3 sequence reads: CSAREAGGGYEQYF. CDR3 coding DNA: TGCAGTGCTAGAGAAGCGGGAGGGGGCTACGAGCAGTACTTC.

This clonotype was detected a few times. The chain employs TRBV20-1 and TRBJ2-1; 7 nucleotides agree with TRBD1. This CDR3 contains 11 residues. Germline assignment: CDR1 DFQATT and CDR2 SNEGSKA (reference sequence). V trimming: 1 base; J trimming: 15 bases; junction bases outside the gene matches: 6. This chain's CDR3 is CSARVQGHRFF. The CDR3 coding sequence is TGCAGTGCTAGAGTACAGGGGCACCGGTTCTTC.

The chain uses TRBV29-1 and TRBJ1-2; no clear D gene. This CDR3 spans 15 amino acids. V lost 6 bases and J lost 0, with 17 bases in between. Germline-derived CDR1 and CDR2 are SQVTM and ANQGSEA. CDR3 sequence: CSVRAGAEANYGYTF. The CDR3, as DNA: TGCAGCGTGAGGGCAGGCGCCGAAGCTAACTATGGCTACACCTTC.

In this sample, this clonotype turned up a few times. The genes are TRBV4-1 and TRBJ2-3, with 7 bases aligning to TRBD2. The junction had 10 bases not matched to a gene; V was cut back by 0 bases and J by 7 bases. There are 16 residues in the CDR3. Germline lookup yields CDR1 MGHRA and CDR2 YSYEKL. CDR3 sequence reads: CASSQEAGPSPHTQYF. For the CDR3, the DNA is TGCGCCAGCAGCCAAGAAGCGGGACCATCCCCCCATACGCAGTATTTT.

This clonotype was counted a few times. One end of the junction fails to match germline, which may point to a read error. This sequence joins TRBV7-7 and TRBJ2-1; 7 bases are shared with TRBD1. In germline, CDR1 is SSHAT, CDR2 FNYEAQ (reference sequence). The CDR3 extends over 14 amino acids. The CDR3 region has the DNA TGTGCTAGCAGCCTAAAGACAGGGTCCAATGAGCAGTTCTTC. Translated: CASSLKTGSNEQFF.

The rearrangement joins TRBV5-1 to TRBJ1-4; D unclear. This CDR3 has 13 residues. V lost 0 bases to trimming and J lost 8 bases, with 8 bases between them. The germline CDR1 and CDR2 sequences are SGHRS and YFSETQ. The CDR3 here is CASSLGRREKLFF. Here the CDR3 DNA reads TGCGCCAGCAGCTTGGGCAGGAGGGAAAAACTGTTTTTT.

Worth noting for this clonotype: The CDR3 carries no conserved terminal phenylalanine or tryptophan, so it likely arises from a read error. This chain links TRBV5-1 with TRBJ2-3, with TRBD1 identical over 10 bases. V shed 4 bases, J shed 5 bases, and the junction held 7 bases outside the gene matches. The CDR3 runs to 15 residues. CDR1 and CDR2 from the germline V gene are SGHRS and YFSETQ. As DNA, the CDR3 is TGCGCCAGCAGCAGCCGGGGACAGGGGCGAGATACGCAGTATCTT. Translating it yields CASSSRGQGRDTQYL.

The sample holds many counts of this clonotype. The V gene is TRBV7-9, the J gene TRBJ2-2; no firm D call. The CDR3 covers 15 residues. With 2 bases removed from V and 0 bases from J, the gap between germline ends came to 7 bases. Germline V gene lookup returns CDR1 SEHNR and CDR2 FQNEAQ (reference sequence). The CDR3 DNA reads TGTGCCAGCAGCTTATGGCCAGCGAACACCGGGGAGCTGTTTTTT. Its protein is CASSLWPANTGELFF.

This chain joins TRBV5-1 and TRBJ2-7; D ambiguous. Germline CDR1 is SGHRS and CDR2 is YFSETQ. The V end was cut by 0 bases, the J end by 2 bases, with 9 bases between. CDR3 length equals 14 residues. The CDR3 region is CASSLAWIPYEQYF. The CDR3 DNA follows: TGCGCCAGCAGCTTGGCGTGGATTCCCTACGAGCAGTACTTC.